This T cell receptor beta chain was obtained from a study of cytomegalovirus exposure and HLA in healthy donors. Study findings and constraints: Overall, about 160 TCR beta chains were annotated as cytomegalovirus-associated.

Use of 60 Vbeta and 13 Jbeta primers characterized the PCR. The data were produced by immunoSEQ multiplex PCR, yet TCRdb's version contains in-frame clones alone and is incomplete. The data show about 92,000 clones, with 69% seen just once and more than 2.5% held by the top ten. As for this clone: The antigen remains unidentified.

Per the germline V gene, CDR1 is KGHSH and CDR2 is LQKENI. V lost 4 bases and J lost 2; bases outside the gene matches: 0. The CDR3 contains 14 residues. This clonotype originated in a man between 50 and 59 years old in good health and CMV-seronegative. The chain recombines TRBV18 with TRBJ1-4, with 8 positions matching TRBD1. What was sequenced was PBMCs. The CDR3 loop is CASSRQGTNEKLFF. Here the CDR3 DNA reads TGTGCCAGCTCACGACAGGGGACTAATGAAAAACTGTTTTTT. Using reference TRBV18 and TRBJ1-4 for the parts outside the CDR3, the full variable domain is NAGVMQNPRHLVRRRGQEARLRCSPMKGHSHVYWYRQLPEEGLKFMVYLQKENIIDESGMPKERFSAEFPKEGPSILRIQQVVRGDSAAYFCASSRQGTNEKLFFGSGTQLSVL.